This entry lists 27 T cell receptor beta chains sequenced from one sample in a study of blood T cells in healthy people across ages. A J-beta primer mix and a sample-barcoded 5' primer were used in a second PCR of roughly 6 to 11 cycles. TCRdb fed the 5' RACE reads into MiXCR, producing one record per CDR3 protein. Among 600,000 to 650,000 distinct CDR3 sequences listed, roughly 53% were seen once. Sequences were obtained from blood. The receptors here all came from a man aged 55 to 70 in good health.

The V and J genes are TRBV28 and TRBJ1-2; no definite D call. Germline V gives CDR1 MDHEN, CDR2 SYDVKM. This CDR3 has 14 amino acids. Trimming shortened V by 6 bases and J by 0 bases, and 11 bases separated the two germline ends. The CDR3 is CASRRTQANYGYTF. The CDR3 nucleotides are TGTGCCAGCAGGAGGACTCAAGCTAACTATGGCTACACCTTC.

The rearrangement joins TRBV7-2 to TRBJ2-1, with 7 nucleotides matching TRBD1. This CDR3 contains 12 residues. CDR1 is SGHTA, CDR2 FQGNSA, per germline. Germline trimming cut 4 bases from V and 12 bases from J; bases unmatched to any gene: 6. CDR3 nucleotide sequence: TGTGCCAGCAGCTCGCTCCGGGACAGGCAGTTCTTC. It translates to CASSSLRDRQFF. Based on the CDR3 plus reference TRBV7-2 and TRBJ2-1, the full variable domain is GAGVSQSPSNKVTEKGKDVELRCDPISGHTALYWYRQSLGQGLEFLIYFQGNSAPDKSGLPSDRFSAERTGGSVSTLTIQRTQQEDSAVYLCASSSLRDRQFFGPGTRLTVL.

The chain couples TRBV20-1 to TRBJ2-4, with D tentatively TRBD1 (6 bases). The germline gives CDR1 DFQATT, CDR2 SNEGSKA (reference sequence). The CDR3 totals 14 residues. Trimming left V 1 base short and J 7 bases short, with 14 bases between. The DNA for the CDR3 is TGCAGTGCTAGAGGGACAGCTCTCTGGAACATTCAGTACTTC. It codes for CSARGTALWNIQYF.

This chain uses TRBV18 with TRBJ1-4, with TRBD1 identical over 7 bases. The V and J ends lost 2 bases and 7 bases, in that order; junction bases with no gene match: 7. The germline V gene encodes CDR1 KGHSH and CDR2 LQKENI. This CDR3 is built from 15 residues. The DNA of the CDR3 is TGTGCCAGCTCACCAGGGACAGCCGTCTCTGAAAAACTGTTTTTT. Protein sequence: CASSPGTAVSEKLFF.

The chain is built from TRBV14 and TRBJ2-5; 9 bases map to TRBD1. The CDR3 is 14 amino acids. Germline CDR1 is SGHDN and CDR2 is FVKESK. V gave up 3 bases and J gave up 4 bases; unmatched junction bases: 3. This CDR3 is CASSQTGGRETQYF. As DNA, the CDR3 is TGTGCCAGCAGCCAGACAGGGGGACGAGAGACCCAGTACTTC.

The chain couples TRBV7-2 to TRBJ2-7; the match to TRBD1 covers 11 bases. The CDR3 loop spans 15 amino acids. J gave up 7 bases and V 0 bases, and 5 bases lay outside the gene matches. Germline loops: CDR1 SGHTA, CDR2 FQGNSA. The CDR3: CASSLARTGGREQYF. CDR3 DNA sequence: TGTGCCAGCAGCTTAGCACGGACAGGGGGCCGTGAGCAGTACTTC.

The V gene is TRBV29-1, the J gene TRBJ1-4; 11 bases map to TRBD1. Germline CDR1 SQVTM, CDR2 ANQGSEA. The CDR3 spans 13 residues. This chain's CDR3 is CAAGGTGGEKLFF. CDR3 in DNA: TGCGCTGCCGGGGGGACAGGGGGTGAAAAACTGTTTTTT.

V usage is TRBV6-5 and J usage is TRBJ2-2; tentatively, D is TRBD2 (6 bases). CDR3 size: 13 residues. CDR1 is MNHEY and CDR2 is SVGAGI in the germline V gene. With 5 bases removed from V and 7 bases from J, the gap between germline ends came to 11 bases. The CDR3 here is CASSRRVFGELFF. CDR3 nucleotide sequence: TGTGCCAGCAGTCGGAGGGTGTTCGGGGAGCTGTTTTTT.

The CDR3 sequence: CASSLVLPGQGTGELFF. The CDR3 nucleotides are TGCGCCAGCAGCTTGGTCCTTCCGGGCCAAGGGACCGGGGAGCTGTTTTTT. The J gene is TRBJ2-2, the V gene TRBV5-1, with unresolved D. The CDR3 is 17 residues long. Germline V gene lookup returns CDR1 SGHRS and CDR2 YFSETQ. Deletions cut 0 bases from V and 5 bases from J, with 17 bases between.

This clonotype was detected ten times or more. The chain carries TRBV5-6 and TRBJ2-3; D gene ambiguous. The CDR3 is 16 amino acids. Trimming stripped 0 bases from V and 1 base from J, with 12 bases between. Germline lookup yields CDR1 SGHDT and CDR2 YYEEEE. The CDR3 spells CASSLETDWGTDTQYF. Written as DNA, the CDR3 is TGTGCCAGCAGCTTGGAGACGGATTGGGGCACAGATACGCAGTATTTT.

Only a few counts were recorded for this clonotype. This chain joins TRBV12-3 or TRBV12-4 and TRBJ2-1; maybe TRBD2 (6 bases). This CDR3 spans 14 amino acids. V lost 5 bases and J lost 1, with 9 bases in between. CDR3 amino acids: CASSISGSYNEQFF. CDR3 in DNA: TGTGCCAGCAGTATTAGCGGTTCCTACAATGAGCAGTTCTTC.

This clonotype was counted ten times or more. The V and J genes are TRBV5-1 and TRBJ2-5; 9 bases match TRBD2. The CDR3 sequence is 14 residues long. V lost 8 bases and J lost 2; bases outside the gene matches: 7. The germline CDR1 and CDR2 sequences are SGHRS and YFSETQ. The CDR3 reads CASSPAGGQETQYF. In DNA, the CDR3 is TGCGCCAGTAGCCCAGCGGGGGGACAAGAGACCCAGTACTTC.

The chain uses TRBV3-1 and TRBJ2-3, with 11 nucleotides matching TRBD2. The J segment lost 5 bases and the V segment lost 8 bases, leaving 6 bases of the junction unmatched. This CDR3 spans 14 amino acids. Germline V CDR1 and CDR2: LGHDT, YNNKEL (reference sequence). This CDR3 is CASSTSGDGDTQYF. CDR3 nucleotides: TGTGCCAGCTCGACTAGCGGGGACGGAGATACGCAGTATTTT.

V and J are TRBV5-1 and TRBJ2-2; 13 bases map to TRBD2. In germline, CDR1 is SGHRS, CDR2 YFSETQ. V was clipped by 4 bases and J by 1 base; unmatched bases: 7. The CDR3 is 18 residues long. The CDR3 sequence: CASSPRTSGGRNTGELFF. The CDR3 bases are TGCGCCAGCAGCCCAAGGACTAGCGGGGGCCGGAACACCGGGGAGCTGTTTTTT.

The J gene is TRBJ1-2, the V gene TRBV27, with D possibly matching TRBD1 (5 bases). The CDR3 has 15 residues. The V gene's germline CDR1 is MNHEY and CDR2 SMNVEV (reference sequence). Trimming left V 4 bases short and J 5 bases short, with 17 bases between. The CDR3 sequence: CASSSRGDGRYGYTF. DNA for the CDR3: TGTGCCAGCAGTTCCCGGGGCGACGGGAGGTATGGCTACACCTTC.

The CDR3: CASRYDRAGYNEQFF. The CDR3 nucleotides are TGTGCCAGCAGATATGACAGGGCGGGCTACAATGAGCAGTTCTTC. The rearrangement joins TRBV6-1 to TRBJ2-1, with TRBD1 matching 7 bases. CDR3 length: 15 residues. Germline V gives CDR1 MNHNS, CDR2 SASEGT. V was clipped by 6 bases and J by 3 bases; unmatched bases: 8.

This clonotype appeared many times. This chain connects TRBV6-2 or TRBV6-3 to TRBJ2-4; 12 bases fit TRBD2. Germline V gives CDR1 MNHEY, CDR2 SVGEGT. The CDR3 totals 16 residues. V trimming: 6 bases; J trimming: 9 bases; junction bases outside the gene matches: 12. CDR3 nucleotide sequence: TGTGCCAGCAGACGGGGGACTAGCGGGTCCAAGGGCATTCAGTACTTC. Its protein product is CASRRGTSGSKGIQYF.

This sequence joins TRBV6-5 and TRBJ2-2; D is possibly TRBD2 (5 bases). This CDR3 has 17 residues. Trimming took off 0 bases at V and 5 bases at J, with 16 bases between the two ends. Germline CDR1 reads MNHEY; CDR2 reads SVGAGI. The CDR3 here is CASSYSLGAVNTGELFF. In DNA form, the CDR3 reads TGTGCCAGCAGTTACTCGTTAGGAGCGGTGAATACCGGGGAGCTGTTTTTT.

This chain links TRBV6-1 with TRBJ1-1; D unclear. The germline CDR1 and CDR2 sequences are MNHNS and SASEGT. This CDR3 spans 13 amino acids. V was pared by 2 bases and J by 6 bases, with 10 bases between. This CDR3 reads CASSEPETSEAFF. The CDR3 DNA follows: TGTGCCAGCAGTGAACCCGAAACATCTGAAGCTTTCTTT.

The rearrangement uses TRBV10-3 and TRBJ2-1; TRBD2 matches at 8 bases. The CDR3 covers 13 residues. CDR1 and CDR2 from the germline V gene are ENHRY and SYGVKD. Unmatched junction bases numbered 5, after V lost 6 bases and J lost 7 bases. The CDR3 protein is CAIRLAGGNEQFF. The CDR3 DNA is TGTGCCATCAGGCTAGCGGGTGGGAATGAGCAGTTCTTC.

The J gene is TRBJ2-7, the V gene TRBV28, with a weak D call TRBD2 (6 bases). The germline gives CDR1 MDHEN, CDR2 SYDVKM. The CDR3 has 18 amino acids. Between the trimmed V and J ends, which lost 3 bases and 0 bases, there was a span of 21 bases. This CDR3 reads CASSFPGTGGPLSYEQYF. CDR3 nucleotides: TGTGCCAGCAGTTTTCCCGGGACTGGCGGGCCCCTCTCCTACGAGCAGTACTTC.

The chain recombines TRBV29-1 with TRBJ2-7, with TRBD1 as a possible D gene (6 bases). Trimming removed 6 bases at V and 0 bases at J, with 12 bases between. The CDR3 is 13 residues long. The germline V gene encodes CDR1 SQVTM and CDR2 ANQGSEA. This chain's CDR3 is CSVRQVSSYEQYF. Written as DNA, the CDR3 is TGCAGCGTGCGACAGGTTAGCTCCTACGAGCAGTACTTC.

The chain recombines TRBV6-6 with TRBJ2-7; the match to TRBD2 covers 11 bases. Germline V lookup: CDR1 MNHNY, CDR2 SVGAGI (reference sequence). This CDR3 has 16 amino acids. With V trimmed by 0 bases and J by 5 bases, 6 bases remained unmatched. The CDR3 reads CASSYSLSGGDNEQYF. The DNA for the CDR3 is TGTGCCAGCAGTTACTCCCTTAGCGGGGGGGACAACGAGCAGTACTTC.

This chain uses TRBV28 with TRBJ2-1; 7 nucleotides agree with TRBD2. The CDR3 covers 15 residues. The germline V gene has CDR1 MDHEN and CDR2 SYDVKM. With V trimmed by 5 bases and J by 5 bases, 9 bases remained unmatched. Written as DNA, the CDR3 is TGTGCCAGCAGTCTCGGGGAAGCGGGGAACAATGAGCAGTTCTTC. The encoded protein is CASSLGEAGNNEQFF. Combining the CDR3 with reference TRBV28 and TRBJ2-1 gives the whole variable domain DVKVTQSSRYLVKRTGEKVFLECVQDMDHENMFWYRQDPGLGLRLIYFSYDVKMKEKGDIPEGYSVSREKKERFSLILESASTNQTSMYLCASSLGEAGNNEQFFGPGTRLTVL.

The chain is built from TRBV5-1 and TRBJ1-2; 8 bases map to TRBD1. This CDR3 is 15 amino acids long. V lost 2 bases and J lost 10; bases outside the gene matches: 13. Germline V gene sequence: CDR1 SGHRS, CDR2 YFSETQ. Here the CDR3 reads CASSFTPKTGDVYTF. The CDR3 DNA reads as TGCGCCAGCAGCTTCACCCCCAAGACAGGGGATGTCTACACCTTC. Based on the CDR3 plus reference TRBV5-1 and TRBJ1-2, the full variable domain is KAGVTQTPRYLIKTRGQQVTLSCSPISGHRSVSWYQQTPGQGLQFLFEYFSETQRNKGNFPGRFSGRQFSNSRSEMNVSTLELGDSALYLCASSFTPKTGDVYTFGSGTRLTVV.

V gene TRBV5-1 combines with J gene TRBJ2-6; no definite D call. The ends were cut back, 4 bases at V and 0 bases at J, with 8 bases in the middle. The CDR3 has 15 amino acids. CDR1 and CDR2 from the germline V gene are SGHRS and YFSETQ. The DNA for the CDR3 is TGCGCCAGCAGCGTCTCCAGCTCTGGGGCCAACGTCCTGACTTTC. Translated: CASSVSSSGANVLTF.

The chain links TRBV29-1 to TRBJ1-5; D not resolved. The germline V and J ends were trimmed by 4 bases and 2 bases, with 9 bases remaining between them. Germline loops: CDR1 SQVTM, CDR2 ANQGSEA. CDR3 length: 13 residues. The chain's CDR3 is CSVVSGGNQPQHF. CDR3 coding DNA: TGCAGCGTTGTTTCTGGGGGCAATCAGCCCCAGCATTTT.